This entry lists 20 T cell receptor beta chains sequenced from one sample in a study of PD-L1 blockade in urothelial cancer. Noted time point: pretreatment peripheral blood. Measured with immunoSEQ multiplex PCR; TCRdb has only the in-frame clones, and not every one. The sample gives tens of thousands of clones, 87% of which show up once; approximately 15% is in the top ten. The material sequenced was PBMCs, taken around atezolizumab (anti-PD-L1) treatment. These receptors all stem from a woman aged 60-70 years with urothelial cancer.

This CDR3 is CASSSSGVTEAFF. Written as DNA, the CDR3 is TGTGCCAGCTCCTCCTCGGGGGTTACTGAAGCTTTCTTT. This chain joins TRBV27 and TRBJ1-1; perhaps TRBD1 as D (5 bases). The ends were cut back, 8 bases at V and 5 bases at J, with 15 bases in the middle. The CDR3 runs to 13 residues. In germline, CDR1 is MNHEY, CDR2 SMNVEV (reference sequence).

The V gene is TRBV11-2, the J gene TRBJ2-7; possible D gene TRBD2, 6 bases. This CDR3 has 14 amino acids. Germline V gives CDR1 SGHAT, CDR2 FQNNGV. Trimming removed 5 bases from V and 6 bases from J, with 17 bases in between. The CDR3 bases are TGTGCCAGCAGCCCGCGGAGAATGGGGGGCGAGCAGTACTTC. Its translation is CASSPRRMGGEQYF. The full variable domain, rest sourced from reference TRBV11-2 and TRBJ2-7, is EAGVAQSPRYKIIEKRQSVAFWCNPISGHATLYWYQQILGQGPKLLIQFQNNGVVDDSQLPKDRFSAERLKGVDSTLKIQPAKLEDSAVYLCASSPRRMGGEQYFGPGTRLTVT.

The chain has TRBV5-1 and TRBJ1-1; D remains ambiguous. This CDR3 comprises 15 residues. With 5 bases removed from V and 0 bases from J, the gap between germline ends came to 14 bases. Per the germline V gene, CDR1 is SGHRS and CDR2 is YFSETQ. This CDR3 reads CASRYLGRMNTEAFF. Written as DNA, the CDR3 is TGCGCCAGCAGGTACCTAGGTAGAATGAACACTGAAGCTTTCTTT.

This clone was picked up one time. The CDR3 loop reads CAAGGFNEQFF. The CDR3 DNA sequence: TGTGCCGCGGGGGGTTTCAATGAGCAGTTCTTC. This chain joins TRBV6-9 and TRBJ2-1; 8 nucleotides align to TRBD2. The CDR3 runs to 11 residues. Unmatched junction bases numbered 3, after V lost 11 bases and J lost 6 bases. CDR1 is MNHGY, CDR2 SVAAGI, per germline.

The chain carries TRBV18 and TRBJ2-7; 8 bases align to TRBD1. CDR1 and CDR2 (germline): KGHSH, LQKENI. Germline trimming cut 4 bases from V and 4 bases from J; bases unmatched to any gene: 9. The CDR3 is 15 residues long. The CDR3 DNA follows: TGTGCCAGCTCACGTCGGACAGGGACAACTTACGAGCAGTACTTC. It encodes CASSRRTGTTYEQYF.

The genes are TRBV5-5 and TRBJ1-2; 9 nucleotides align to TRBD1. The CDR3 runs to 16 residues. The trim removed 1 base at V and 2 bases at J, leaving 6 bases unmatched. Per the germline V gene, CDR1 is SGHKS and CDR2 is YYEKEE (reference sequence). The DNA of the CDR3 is TGTGCCAGCAGCTTGTCCGGGACAGGGTTAAACTATGGCTACACCTTC. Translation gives CASSLSGTGLNYGYTF.

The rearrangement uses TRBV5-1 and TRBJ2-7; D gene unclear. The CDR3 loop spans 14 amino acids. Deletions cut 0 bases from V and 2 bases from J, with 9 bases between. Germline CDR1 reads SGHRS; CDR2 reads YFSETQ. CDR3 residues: CASSLDLKTYEQYF. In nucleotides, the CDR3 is TGCGCCAGCAGCTTGGATCTTAAAACCTACGAGCAGTACTTC.

In DNA, the CDR3 is TGTGCCAGCAGCTTTAACAGGAACACTGAAGCTTTCTTT. Translation: CASSFNRNTEAFF. This chain links TRBV7-2 with TRBJ1-1; D not certain. The CDR3 contains 13 residues. Trimming pared 3 bases from V and 1 base from J, leaving 6 bases between. CDR1 and CDR2 (germline): SGHTA, FQGNSA.

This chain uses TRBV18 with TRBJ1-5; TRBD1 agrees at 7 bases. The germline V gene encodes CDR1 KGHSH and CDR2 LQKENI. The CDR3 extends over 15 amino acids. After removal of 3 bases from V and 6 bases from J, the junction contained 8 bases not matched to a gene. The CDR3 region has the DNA TGTGCCAGCTCACCTAATGGGACAGCAGGTCAGCCCCAGCATTTT. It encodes CASSPNGTAGQPQHF.

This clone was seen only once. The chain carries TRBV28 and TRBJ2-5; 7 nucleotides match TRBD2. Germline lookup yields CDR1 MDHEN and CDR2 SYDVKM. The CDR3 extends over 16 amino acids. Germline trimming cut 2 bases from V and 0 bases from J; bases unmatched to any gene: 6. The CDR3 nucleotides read TGTGCCAGCAGTTTACCTAGCGGAATATACCAAGAGACCCAGTACTTC. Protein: CASSLPSGIYQETQYF. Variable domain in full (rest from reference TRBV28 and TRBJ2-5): DVKVTQSSRYLVKRTGEKVFLECVQDMDHENMFWYRQDPGLGLRLIYFSYDVKMKEKGDIPEGYSVSREKKERFSLILESASTNQTSMYLCASSLPSGIYQETQYFGPGTRLLVL.

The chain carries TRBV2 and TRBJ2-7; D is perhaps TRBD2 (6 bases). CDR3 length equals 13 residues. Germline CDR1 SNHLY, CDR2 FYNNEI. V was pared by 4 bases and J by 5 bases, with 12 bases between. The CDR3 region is CASSAEGFDEQYF. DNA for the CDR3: TGTGCCAGCAGTGCGGAGGGGTTTGACGAGCAGTACTTC.

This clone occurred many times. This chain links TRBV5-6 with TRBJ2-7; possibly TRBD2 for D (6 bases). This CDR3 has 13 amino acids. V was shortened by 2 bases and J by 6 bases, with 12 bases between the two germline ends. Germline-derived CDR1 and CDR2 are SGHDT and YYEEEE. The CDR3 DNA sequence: TGTGCCAGCAGCTTAGGTCTGGGAGGCGAGCAGTACTTC. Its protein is CASSLGLGGEQYF. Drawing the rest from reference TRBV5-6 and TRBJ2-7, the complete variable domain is DAGVTQSPTHLIKTRGQQVTLRCSPKSGHDTVSWYQQALGQGPQFIFQYYEEEERQRGNFPDRFSGHQFPNYSSELNVNALLLGDSALYLCASSLGLGGEQYFGPGTRLTVT.

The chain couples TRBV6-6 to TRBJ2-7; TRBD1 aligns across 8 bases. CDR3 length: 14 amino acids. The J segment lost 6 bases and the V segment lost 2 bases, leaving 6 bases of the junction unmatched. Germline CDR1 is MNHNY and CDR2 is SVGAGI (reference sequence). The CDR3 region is CASSYRDRHSEQYF. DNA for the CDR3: TGTGCCAGCAGTTACCGGGACAGGCACTCCGAGCAGTACTTC.

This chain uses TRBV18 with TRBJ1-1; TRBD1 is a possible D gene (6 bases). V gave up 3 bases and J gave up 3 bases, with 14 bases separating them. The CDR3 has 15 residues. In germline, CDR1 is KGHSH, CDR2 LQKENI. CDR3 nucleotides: TGTGCCAGCTCACCTTTAGGCAGGGGTGACACTGAAGCTTTCTTT. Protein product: CASSPLGRGDTEAFF. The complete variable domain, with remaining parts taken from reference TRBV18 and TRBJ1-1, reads NAGVMQNPRHLVRRRGQEARLRCSPMKGHSHVYWYRQLPEEGLKFMVYLQKENIIDESGMPKERFSAEFPKEGPSILRIQQVVRGDSAAYFCASSPLGRGDTEAFFGQGTRLTVV.

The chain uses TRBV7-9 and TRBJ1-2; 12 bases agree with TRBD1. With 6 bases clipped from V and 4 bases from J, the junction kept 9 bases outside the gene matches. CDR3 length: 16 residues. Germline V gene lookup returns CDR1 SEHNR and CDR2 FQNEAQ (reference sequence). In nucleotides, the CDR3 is TGTGCCAGCAGTCGTGTAGGGACAGGGGGCGTCTATGGCTACACCTTC. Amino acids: CASSRVGTGGVYGYTF.

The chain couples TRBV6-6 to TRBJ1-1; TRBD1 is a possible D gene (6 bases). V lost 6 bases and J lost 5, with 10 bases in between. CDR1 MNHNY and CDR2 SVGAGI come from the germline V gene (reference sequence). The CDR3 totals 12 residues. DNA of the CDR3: TGTGCCAGCAGCTTCAGGGGAACTGAAGCTTTCTTT. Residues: CASSFRGTEAFF.

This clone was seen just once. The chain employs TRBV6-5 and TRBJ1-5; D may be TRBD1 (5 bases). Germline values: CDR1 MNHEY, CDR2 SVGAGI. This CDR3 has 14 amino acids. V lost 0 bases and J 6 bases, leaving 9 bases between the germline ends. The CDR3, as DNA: TGTGCCAGCAGTTACTCTTTGGGGGGTCAGCCCCAGCATTTT. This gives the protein CASSYSLGGQPQHF.

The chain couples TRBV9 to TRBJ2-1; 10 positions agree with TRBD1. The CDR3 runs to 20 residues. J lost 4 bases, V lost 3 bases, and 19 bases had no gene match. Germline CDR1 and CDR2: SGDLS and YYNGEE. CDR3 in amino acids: CASSAPGQGPFLQIYNEQFF. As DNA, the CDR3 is TGTGCCAGCAGCGCACCGGGACAGGGGCCCTTCCTTCAGATTTACAATGAGCAGTTCTTC.

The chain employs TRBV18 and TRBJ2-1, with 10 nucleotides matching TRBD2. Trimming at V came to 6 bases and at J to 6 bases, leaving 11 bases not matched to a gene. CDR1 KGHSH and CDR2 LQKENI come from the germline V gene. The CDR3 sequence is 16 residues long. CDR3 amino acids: CASSPASGRAGNEQFF. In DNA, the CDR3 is TGTGCCAGCTCTCCGGCTAGCGGGAGAGCTGGCAATGAGCAGTTCTTC.

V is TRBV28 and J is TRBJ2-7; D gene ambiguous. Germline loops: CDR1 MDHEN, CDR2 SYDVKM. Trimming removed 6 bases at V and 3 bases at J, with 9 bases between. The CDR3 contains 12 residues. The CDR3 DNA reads TGTGCCAGCAGCTCAACTTTCTACGAGCAGTACTTC. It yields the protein CASSSTFYEQYF.